Listed below are T cell receptor beta chains from one sample, sequenced in a study of molecular identifiers for immune sequencing clone quantification. TCRdb called the PCR reads again in MiXCR, with one record for every CDR3 protein. Among nearly 650,000 distinct CDR3 sequences, about 25% were seen once, and the ten largest hold 0.6% to 0.9%. The source material was naive CD8+ T cells from blood, with Jurkat cell RNA spiked in. The receptors stem from a human donor in good health. Some libraries in this study had Jurkat cell RNA spiked in. Both conserved end residues are part of each CDR3. A D gene is named only where the DNA matches it firmly. The size field is filled for only some rows; it gives once, few, many or a size class.

j_call,d_call,v_call,clone_size,cdr3_aa,cdr3_nt
TRBJ2-1,TRBD2,TRBV5-4,few,CASSPGAGGRNEQFF,TGTGCCAGCAGCCCTGGAGCGGGAGGACGCAATGAGCAGTTCTTC
TRBJ2-7,.,TRBV9,.,CTSSVGGDRPLYEQYF,TGTACCAGCAGCGTAGGAGGGGACCGCCCGTTATACGAGCAGTACTTC
TRBJ2-2,TRBD1,TRBV7-9,.,CASRTGTGGTGELFF,TGTGCCAGCAGGACCGGGACAGGGGGCACCGGGGAGCTGTTTTTT
TRBJ1-5,.,TRBV28,.,CDSSFRISNQPQHF,TGTGACAGCAGTTTCCGGATTAGCAACCAGCCCCAGCATTTT
TRBJ2-1,TRBD2,TRBV11-2,few,CASSLVWGGEQFF,TGTGCCAGCAGCTTAGTATGGGGGGGTGAGCAGTTCTTC
TRBJ1-3,.,TRBV20-1,few,CSAREDGSSGNTIYF,TGCAGTGCTAGAGAGGACGGTTCCTCTGGAAACACCATATATTTT
TRBJ2-4,.,TRBV7-9,many,CASSLLGENIQYF,TGTGCCAGCAGCTTATTGGGCGAAAACATTCAGTACTTC
TRBJ2-5,TRBD2,TRBV2,few,CASSDVAGGETQYF,TGTGCCAGCAGTGATGTAGCGGGGGGAGAGACCCAGTACTTC
TRBJ1-1,.,TRBV30,many,CAWKQGVFEAFF,TGTGCCTGGAAACAGGGAGTTTTTGAAGCTTTCTTT
TRBJ2-2,.,TRBV10-2,few,CASRSSPGANTGELFF,TGCGCCAGCCGATCCAGTCCGGGTGCGAACACCGGGGAGCTGTTTTTT
TRBJ2-6,.,TRBV28,.,CASSFEQVSGANVLTF,TGTGCCAGCAGTTTCGAACAGGTTTCTGGGGCCAACGTCCTGACTTTC
TRBJ2-3,TRBD1,TRBV20-1,many,CSARVPDRVWADTQYF,TGCAGTGCTAGAGTACCGGACAGGGTATGGGCAGATACGCAGTATTTT
TRBJ2-3,.,TRBV6-2/TRBV6-3,.,CASSSGGGDRSTDTQYF,TGTGCCAGCAGCTCGGGCGGAGGGGATCGGAGCACAGATACGCAGTATTTT
TRBJ2-2,.,TRBV9,.,CASSAPIAEEDTGELFF,TGTGCCAGCAGCGCCCCAATAGCGGAGGAGGACACCGGGGAGCTGTTTTTT
TRBJ2-5,.,TRBV12-3/TRBV12-4,few,CASSVRTVQETQYF,TGTGCCAGCAGTGTAAGGACAGTCCAAGAGACCCAGTACTTC
TRBJ2-5,.,TRBV3-1,few,CASSPTGANQETQYF,TGTGCCAGCAGTCCTACCGGGGCCAATCAAGAGACCCAGTACTTC
TRBJ1-1,.,TRBV6-2/TRBV6-3,many,CASSFTFGTEAFF,TGTGCCAGCAGTTTTACGTTTGGAACTGAAGCTTTCTTT
TRBJ1-6,.,TRBV28,many,CASSREAAHNSPLHF,TGTGCCAGCAGCCGGGAGGCGGCCCATAATTCACCCCTCCACTTT
TRBJ2-7,TRBD2,TRBV4-3,many,CASSQGTSDSYEQYF,TGCGCCAGCAGCCAGGGGACTAGCGACTCCTACGAGCAGTACTTC
TRBJ2-7,.,TRBV12-3/TRBV12-4,many,CASRPLGGSPDEQYF,TGTGCCAGCAGGCCTCTTGGGGGCTCCCCCGACGAGCAGTACTTC
TRBJ2-5,.,TRBV7-9,many,CASSPPQKETQYF,TGTGCCAGCAGCCCCCCCCAGAAAGAGACCCAGTACTTC
TRBJ2-1,.,TRBV18,.,CASSPRPIRNELFF,TGTGCCAGCTCACCCCGGCCGATACGAAATGAGCTGTTCTTC
TRBJ1-6,.,TRBV10-3,.,CAITSGQAINSPLHF,TGTGCCATCACCTCGGGTCAGGCGATTAATTCACCCCTCCACTTT
TRBJ2-7,.,TRBV28,.,CASSSDSSSAEQYF,TGTGCCAGCAGTTCCGATTCCAGTTCTGCCGAGCAGTACTTC